Detailed here is one T cell receptor (beta chain). The data were taken from a study of cytomegalovirus exposure and HLA in healthy donors. PCR amplification relied on 60 Vbeta primers (plus 13 Jbeta primers). Original analysis: Later, 80 million or so unique TCR beta chains were counted in an analysis, and roughly 11 million of them were shared. The table came from immunoSEQ multiplex PCR; TCRdb's copy has only in-frame clones and leaves some out. V, J and clone size are those of that table, while D and trimming were read from the DNA. The sample contains some 160,000 clones, 76% of which appear only once. The sample taken for sequencing was PBMCs. This TCR came from a woman aged 40 to 50 in good health and CMV-seronegative.

CDR3 in DNA: TGTGCCAGCAGCTCATTGAGACAGCTAAACACTGAAGCTTTCTTT. Its protein product is CASSSLRQLNTEAFF. The rearrangement links TRBV5-4 to TRBJ1-1; D might be TRBD1 (5 bases). V lost 3 bases and J lost 2, with 14 bases in between. Germline V gene lookup returns CDR1 SGHNT and CDR2 YYREEE (reference sequence). The CDR3 is 15 amino acids.